This entry lists 11 T cell receptor beta chains sequenced from one sample in a study of CD8 T cells in Susac syndrome. Reverse transcription used roughly 0.45 to 1 ug RNA and random hexamers. MiXCR was run by TCRdb on the immunoSEQ multiplex PCR reads, yielding one entry per CDR3 protein. The data hold about 150,000 distinct CDR3 sequences, with around 95% observed a single time. Sequencing used CD4+ T cells from PBMCs. The receptor source for this set is a human donor with Susac syndrome.

The rearrangement links TRBV18 to TRBJ2-1; 14 nucleotides match TRBD2. CDR1 is KGHSH, CDR2 LQKENI, per germline. The CDR3 loop spans 16 amino acids. Unmatched junction bases numbered 4, after V lost 3 bases and J lost 6 bases. CDR3 protein: CASSPGLAGVINEQFF. The CDR3 DNA sequence: TGTGCCAGCTCACCGGGACTAGCGGGAGTTATCAATGAGCAGTTCTTC.

This rearrangement joins TRBV6-6 to TRBJ2-5; D assignment may be TRBD1 or TRBD2 (7 bases each). This CDR3 contains 16 residues. The ends were cut back, 2 bases at V and 2 bases at J, with 15 bases in the middle. Germline V lookup: CDR1 MNHNY, CDR2 SVGAGI (reference sequence). The CDR3 sequence is CASSYGRGRGQETQYF. The DNA of the CDR3 is TGTGCCAGCAGTTACGGGAGGGGGCGAGGGCAAGAGACCCAGTACTTC.

The chain couples TRBV4-3 to TRBJ1-1; D perhaps matches TRBD1 (5 bases). CDR3 length: 14 residues. Per germline, CDR1 LGHNA and CDR2 YSLEER. The germline V and J ends were trimmed by 3 bases and 1 base, with 9 bases remaining between them. DNA of the CDR3: TGCGCCAGCAGCCAGGGGGTTAAGAACACTGAAGCTTTCTTT. Translating gives CASSQGVKNTEAFF.

The rearrangement uses TRBV12-3 or TRBV12-4 and TRBJ2-3; 8 bases map to TRBD1. CDR3 size: 15 residues. The V gene end was trimmed by 7 bases and the J gene end by 4 bases; junction bases not matched to a gene: 10. CDR3 loop: CASTNPGGGSDTQYF. The CDR3 DNA reads TGTGCCAGCACTAACCCAGGGGGCGGGTCAGATACGCAGTATTTT.

Here the CDR3 DNA reads TGCAGTGCTTGGAGGGGGGCCCGAACGCAGTATTTT. This sequence encodes CSAWRGARTQYF. This chain links TRBV20-1 with TRBJ2-3; D may correspond to TRBD1 or TRBD2 (6 bases each). V lost 5 bases and J 9 bases, leaving 15 bases between the germline ends. Germline V lookup: CDR1 DFQATT, CDR2 SNEGSKA (reference sequence). There are 12 residues in the CDR3.

V usage is TRBV10-3 and J usage is TRBJ1-2, with TRBD1 as a possible D gene (5 bases). This CDR3 comprises 15 residues. With 8 bases removed from V and 0 bases from J, the gap between germline ends came to 16 bases. CDR1 is ENHRY and CDR2 is SYGVKD in the germline V gene. The CDR3 here is CAIPNRDGTNYGYTF. DNA for the CDR3: TGTGCCATCCCGAACCGGGACGGGACTAACTATGGCTACACCTTC.

To note about this clonotype: Sequence at one end of the junction differs from germline and may be a read error. The chain carries TRBV18 and TRBJ2-1, with D hard to call. Germline V CDR1 and CDR2: KGHSH, LQKENI. CDR3 length: 15 amino acids. Here the CDR3 reads CASSPSPIPINEQLF. CDR3 bases: TGTGCCAGCTCACCAAGCCCCATACCCATCAATGAGCAGCTCTTC. Full variable domain (remainder filled in from reference TRBV18 and TRBJ2-1): NAGVMQNPRHLVRRRGQEARLRCSPMKGHSHVYWYRQLPEEGLKFMVYLQKENIIDESGMPKERFSAEFPKEGPSILRIQQVVRGDSAAYFCASSPSPIPINEQLFGPGTRLTVL.

V is TRBV19 and J is TRBJ1-1; TRBD1 matches at 7 bases. The CDR3 is made up of 14 amino acids. Germline CDR1 reads LNHDA; CDR2 reads SQIVND (reference sequence). The V and J ends lost 6 bases and 2 bases, in that order; junction bases with no gene match: 6. CDR3 sequence reads: CASSFGTANTEAFF. Here the CDR3 DNA reads TGTGCCAGTAGCTTCGGGACAGCTAACACTGAAGCTTTCTTT.

This clonotype has a handful of counts. The chain combines TRBV6-5 with TRBJ2-1; D possibly corresponds to TRBD2 (6 bases). The V end lost 7 bases, the J end lost 2 bases, and 15 bases lay between the germline ends. Germline CDR1 and CDR2: MNHEY and SVGAGI. CDR3 size: 15 residues. In nucleotides, the CDR3 is TGTGCCAGCACCCGCCGGGGGAGAGCCTACAATGAGCAGTTCTTC. This sequence encodes CASTRRGRAYNEQFF.

This sequence joins TRBV6-2 or TRBV6-3 and TRBJ1-2; D uncertain. Trimming removed 4 bases at V and 1 base at J, with 7 bases between. The CDR3 contains 13 residues. CDR1 is MNHEY, CDR2 SVGEGT, per germline. The CDR3 DNA is TGTGCCAGCAGTTCCGGTCATAACTATGGCTACACCTTC. It yields the protein CASSSGHNYGYTF.

For the CDR3, the DNA is TGTGCCAGCAGCCAAGAAGGACAAGAGACAGATACGCAGTATTTT. The encoded protein is CASSQEGQETDTQYF. This chain links TRBV4-2 with TRBJ2-3; maybe TRBD1 (5 bases). Germline V gives CDR1 LGHNA, CDR2 YNFKEQ. The CDR3 totals 15 residues. Trimming cost V 0 bases and J 3 bases, with 10 bases left between them.